Below are 15 T cell receptor beta chains sequenced from a single sample in a study of human CD8 memory T cell subsets. UMI-labeled 5' RACE yielded the TCR beta libraries. From its re-call of the 5' RACE reads, TCRdb lists each CDR3 protein once, without DNA. Its clone listing holds several thousand distinct CDR3 sequences. The sequencing input was CD8+ T cells from PBMCs. The origin of the receptors is a human donor in good health.

The chain is built from TRBV4-3 and TRBJ2-1; TCRdb lists TRBD2, though no DNA is available to test this call. Germline CDR1 is LGHNA and CDR2 is YSLEER. The CDR3 loop spans 16 amino acids. The CDR3 region is CASSQDPSGRKGEQFF.

CDR3 loop: CASSSIHVNTEAFF. The chain recombines TRBV7-9 with TRBJ1-1. The length of the CDR3 is 14 residues. Germline V CDR1 and CDR2: SEHNR, FQNEAQ (reference sequence). Filled out from reference TRBV7-9 and TRBJ1-1, the complete variable domain reads DTGVSQNPRHKITKRGQNVTFRCDPISEHNRLYWYRQTLGQGPEFLTYFQNEAQLEKSRLLSDRFSAERPKGSFSTLEIQRTEQGDSAMYLCASSSIHVNTEAFFGQGTRLTVV.

The genes are TRBV11-2 and TRBJ2-7. There are 14 residues in the CDR3. Per germline, CDR1 SGHAT and CDR2 FQNNGV. CDR3 in amino acids: CASSLAPNSYEQYF.

The chain recombines TRBV2 with TRBJ2-1; TCRdb lists TRBD1, though no DNA is available to test this call. Germline V CDR1 and CDR2: SNHLY, FYNNEI. This CDR3 region has 11 residues. The CDR3 loop reads CAIRERNEQFF. The full variable domain, in which reference TRBV2 and TRBJ2-1 provide the parts outside the CDR3, is EPEVTQTPSHQVTQMGQEVILRCVPISNHLYFYWYRQILGQKVEFLVSFYNNEISEKSEIFDDQFSVERPDGSNFTLKIRSTKLEDSAMYFCAIRERNEQFFGPGTRLTVL.

The CDR3: CASSPLPGSAKNIQYF. The J gene is TRBJ2-4, the V gene TRBV7-8; the D call of TRBD1 rests on TCRdb alone, since no DNA is present to check it. Per germline, CDR1 SGHVS and CDR2 FQNEAQ. The CDR3 spans 16 residues.

In terms of frequency, this clonotype is medium-sized (0.01 to 0.1%). The chain has TRBV5-5 and TRBJ1-4. This CDR3 has 13 residues. In germline, CDR1 is SGHKS, CDR2 YYEKEE (reference sequence). CDR3 protein: CASSLDLNEKLFF.

The chain combines TRBV5-4 with TRBJ1-1; TCRdb lists TRBD1, though no DNA is available to test this call. The CDR3 is 13 amino acids. Germline V gene data show CDR1 as SGHNT and CDR2 as YYREEE (reference sequence). CDR3 in amino acids: CASSLGGSPEAFF.

This clonotype ranks as medium-sized in terms of frequency. The chain couples TRBV13 to TRBJ1-2. The CDR3 is made up of 14 amino acids. CDR1 is PRHDT, CDR2 FYEKMQ, per germline (reference sequence). The CDR3 is CASSFFGGSMGYTF. Full variable domain (missing parts from reference TRBV13 and TRBJ1-2): AAGVIQSPRHLIKEKRETATLKCYPIPRHDTVYWYQQGPGQDPQFLISFYEKMQSDKGSIPDRFSAQQFSDYHSELNMSSLELGDSALYFCASSFFGGSMGYTFGSGTRLTVV.

The rearrangement links TRBV20-1 to TRBJ1-1; TCRdb's D call of TRBD1 is untestable without DNA. The CDR3 consists of 16 residues. CDR1 and CDR2 (germline): DFQATT, SNEGSKA (reference sequence). CDR3 region: CSARGHPGAMNTEAFF.

V and J are TRBV25-1 and TRBJ2-1; the TCRdb D gene call, TRBD2, has no DNA to confirm it. Germline V gives CDR1 MGHDK, CDR2 SYGVNS. The CDR3 has 16 amino acids. The CDR3 protein is CASSGGTSGSYNEQFF.

Considering frequency, this clonotype is medium-sized. CDR3 sequence reads: CASTYNSYTGELFF. The chain employs TRBV19 and TRBJ2-2. Per germline, CDR1 LNHDA and CDR2 SQIVND (reference sequence). The CDR3 has 14 amino acids.

This chain joins TRBV12-3 or TRBV12-4 and TRBJ1-2; TCRdb gives TRBD1 as the D gene, but with no DNA this cannot be confirmed. This CDR3 comprises 14 residues. CDR3 amino acids: CASSFLQGNYGYTF.

The chain carries TRBV18 and TRBJ2-3. Germline values: CDR1 KGHSH, CDR2 LQKENI. There are 15 residues in the CDR3. The CDR3 spells CASSPPGLLGDTQYF.

The J gene is TRBJ1-1, the V gene TRBV6-2 or TRBV6-3. The CDR3 loop spans 13 amino acids. Per germline, CDR1 MNHEY and CDR2 SVGEGT. CDR3: CASSIRPDTEAFF.

The chain links TRBV20-1 to TRBJ1-2. The CDR3 loop spans 11 amino acids. From germline, CDR1 is DFQATT and CDR2 SNEGSKA (reference sequence). The CDR3 reads CSVRTDYGYTF.